This T cell receptor (beta chain) was sequenced during a study of CD8+ T cells in alopecia areata. Study-wide context: Dosing with tofacitinib proceeded for 6 to 18 months, followed by 6 months off drug.

Treatment defined: oral pan-JAK inhibitor, 5-10 mg twice daily. Study-wide results and caveats: Scalp specimens additionally yield sequences from normal skin's resident alphabeta T cells. In scalp, tofacitinib significantly decreased clonality and expanded CD8+ clones among the top 100. Affected lesional scalp, above all in alopecia totalis/universalis, was more clonal than normal scalp.

This clone occurred a few times. Its antigen is still unknown. RNA extraction was followed by reverse transcription into cDNA, which acted as the sequencing template. TCRdb's copy holds only in-frame clones and misses some; the assay was immunoSEQ multiplex PCR. The table shows about 210,000 clones, with approximately 72% occurring only once. This TCR derives from a human donor with alopecia areata. The material sequenced was CD4+ T cells sorted from blood, taken at roughly week 45, from a patient treated with tofacitinib.

CDR3 DNA: TGTGCCAGCAGCTTAGCGATCGGGACGGCATACAATGAGCAGTTCTTC. It encodes CASSLAIGTAYNEQFF. This sequence joins TRBV7-2 and TRBJ2-1; D possibly uses TRBD1 or TRBD2 (5 bases each). The CDR3 has 16 residues. V shed 0 bases and J shed 4 bases, with 13 bases lying between them. CDR1 is SGHTA, CDR2 FQGNSA, per germline.